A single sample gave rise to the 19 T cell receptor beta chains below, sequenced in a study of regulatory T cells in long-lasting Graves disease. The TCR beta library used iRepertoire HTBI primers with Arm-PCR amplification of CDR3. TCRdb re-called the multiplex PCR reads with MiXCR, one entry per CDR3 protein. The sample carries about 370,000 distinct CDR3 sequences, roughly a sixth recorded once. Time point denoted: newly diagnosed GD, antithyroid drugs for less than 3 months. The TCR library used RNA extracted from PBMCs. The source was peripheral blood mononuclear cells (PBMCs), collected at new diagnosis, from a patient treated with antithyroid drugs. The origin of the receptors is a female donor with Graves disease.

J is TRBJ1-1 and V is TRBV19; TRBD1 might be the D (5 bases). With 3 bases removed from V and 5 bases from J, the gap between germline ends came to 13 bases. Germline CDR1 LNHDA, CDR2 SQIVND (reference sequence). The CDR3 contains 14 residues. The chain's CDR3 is CASSMGRGVTEAFF. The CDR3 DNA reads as TGTGCCAGTAGTATGGGACGCGGGGTTACTGAAGCTTTCTTT.

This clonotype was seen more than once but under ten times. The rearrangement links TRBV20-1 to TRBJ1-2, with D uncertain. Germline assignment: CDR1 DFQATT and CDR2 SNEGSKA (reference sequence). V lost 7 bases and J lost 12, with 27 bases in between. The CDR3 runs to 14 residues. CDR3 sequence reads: CSGPRVGGNRQDTF. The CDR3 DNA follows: TGCAGTGGTCCGCGGGTGGGTGGAAACCGTCAAGACACCTTC.

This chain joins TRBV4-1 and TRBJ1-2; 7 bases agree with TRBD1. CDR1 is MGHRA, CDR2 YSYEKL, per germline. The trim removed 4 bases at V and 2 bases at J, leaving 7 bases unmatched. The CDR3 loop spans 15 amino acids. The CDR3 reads CASSRGTVLNYGYTF. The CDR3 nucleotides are TGCGCCAGCAGCCGAGGGACAGTTTTAAACTATGGCTACACCTTC.

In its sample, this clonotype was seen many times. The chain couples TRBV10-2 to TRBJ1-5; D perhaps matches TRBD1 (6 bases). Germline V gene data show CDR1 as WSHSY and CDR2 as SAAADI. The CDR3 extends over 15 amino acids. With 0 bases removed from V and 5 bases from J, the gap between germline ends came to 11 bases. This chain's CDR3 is CASSESLGGDQPQHF. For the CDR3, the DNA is TGCGCCAGCAGTGAGTCTTTAGGGGGAGATCAGCCCCAGCATTTT.

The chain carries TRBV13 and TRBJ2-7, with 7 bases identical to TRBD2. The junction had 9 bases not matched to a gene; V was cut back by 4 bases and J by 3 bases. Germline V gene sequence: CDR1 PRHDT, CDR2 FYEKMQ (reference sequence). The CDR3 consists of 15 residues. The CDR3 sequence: CASSYRTRGLYEQYF. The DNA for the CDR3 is TGTGCCAGCAGCTATAGGACTAGGGGCCTCTACGAGCAGTACTTC.

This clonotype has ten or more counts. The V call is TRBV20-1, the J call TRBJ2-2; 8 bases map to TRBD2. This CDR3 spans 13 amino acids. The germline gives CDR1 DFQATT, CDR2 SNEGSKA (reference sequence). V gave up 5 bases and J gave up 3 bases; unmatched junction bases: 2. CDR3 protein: CSAGREDTGELFF. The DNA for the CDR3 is TGCAGTGCTGGGCGGGAGGACACCGGGGAGCTGTTTTTT.

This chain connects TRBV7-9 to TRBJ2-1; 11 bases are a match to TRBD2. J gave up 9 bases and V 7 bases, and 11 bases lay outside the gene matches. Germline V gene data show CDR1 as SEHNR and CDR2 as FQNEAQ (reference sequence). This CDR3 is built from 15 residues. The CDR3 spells CASTLLAGGTGEQFF. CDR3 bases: TGTGCCAGCACCCTCCTAGCGGGAGGTACGGGTGAGCAGTTCTTC.

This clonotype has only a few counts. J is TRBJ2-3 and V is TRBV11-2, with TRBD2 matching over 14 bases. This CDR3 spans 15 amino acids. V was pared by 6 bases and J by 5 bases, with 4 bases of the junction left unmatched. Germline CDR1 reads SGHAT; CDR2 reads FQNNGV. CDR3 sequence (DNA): TGTGCCAGCAGACGGGGACTAGCGGGGGAAGATACGCAGTATTTT. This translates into CASRRGLAGEDTQYF. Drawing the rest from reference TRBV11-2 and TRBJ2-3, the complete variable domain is EAGVAQSPRYKIIEKRQSVAFWCNPISGHATLYWYQQILGQGPKLLIQFQNNGVVDDSQLPKDRFSAERLKGVDSTLKIQPAKLEDSAVYLCASRRGLAGEDTQYFGPGTRLTVL.

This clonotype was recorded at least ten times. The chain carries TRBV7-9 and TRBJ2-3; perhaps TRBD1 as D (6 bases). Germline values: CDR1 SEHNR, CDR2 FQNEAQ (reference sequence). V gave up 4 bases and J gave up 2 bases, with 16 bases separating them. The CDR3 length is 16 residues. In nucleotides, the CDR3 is TGTGCCAGCAGCTCCCGGACAGCTGATCTCACAGATACGCAGTATTTT. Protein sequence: CASSSRTADLTDTQYF.

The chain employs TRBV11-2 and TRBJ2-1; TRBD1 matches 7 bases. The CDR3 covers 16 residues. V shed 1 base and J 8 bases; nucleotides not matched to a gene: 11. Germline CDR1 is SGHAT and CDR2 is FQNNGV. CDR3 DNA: TGTGCCAGCAGCTTAGCTGGTCGACAGGGCTGGGATGAGCAGTTCTTC. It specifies CASSLAGRQGWDEQFF.

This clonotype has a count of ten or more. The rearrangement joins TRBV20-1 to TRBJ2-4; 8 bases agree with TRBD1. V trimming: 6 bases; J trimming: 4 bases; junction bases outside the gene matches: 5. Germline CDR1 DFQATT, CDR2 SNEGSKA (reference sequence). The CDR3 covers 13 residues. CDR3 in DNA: TGCAGTGCACCTTGGACAGGGAAAAACATTCAGTACTTC. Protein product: CSAPWTGKNIQYF.

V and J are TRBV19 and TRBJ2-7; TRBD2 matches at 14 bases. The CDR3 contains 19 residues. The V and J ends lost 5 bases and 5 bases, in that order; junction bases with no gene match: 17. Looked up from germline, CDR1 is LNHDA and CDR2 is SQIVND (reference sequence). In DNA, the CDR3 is TGTGCCAGTAGTGCAGGACTAGCGGGAGGAGGAATGGGCCTAAACGAGCAGTACTTC. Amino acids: CASSAGLAGGGMGLNEQYF.

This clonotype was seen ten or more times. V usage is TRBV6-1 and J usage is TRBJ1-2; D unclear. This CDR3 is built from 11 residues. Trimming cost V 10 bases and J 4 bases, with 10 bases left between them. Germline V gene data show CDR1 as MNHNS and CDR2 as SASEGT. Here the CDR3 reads CATTGVYGYTF. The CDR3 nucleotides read TGTGCCACCACCGGGGTCTATGGCTACACCTTC.

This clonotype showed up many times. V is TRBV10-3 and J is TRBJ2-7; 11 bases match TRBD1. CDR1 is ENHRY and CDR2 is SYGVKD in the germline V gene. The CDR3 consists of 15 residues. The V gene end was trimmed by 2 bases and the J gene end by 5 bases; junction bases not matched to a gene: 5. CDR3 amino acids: CAISEPGQGVHEQYF. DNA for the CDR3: TGTGCCATCAGTGAGCCGGGACAGGGGGTCCACGAGCAGTACTTC.

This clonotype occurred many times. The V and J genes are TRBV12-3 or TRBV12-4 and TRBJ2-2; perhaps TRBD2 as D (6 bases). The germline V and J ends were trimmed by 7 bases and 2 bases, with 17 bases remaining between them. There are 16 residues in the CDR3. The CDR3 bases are TGTGCCAGCAAGCATACCGGGACTGGTAACACCGGGGAGCTGTTTTTT. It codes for CASKHTGTGNTGELFF.

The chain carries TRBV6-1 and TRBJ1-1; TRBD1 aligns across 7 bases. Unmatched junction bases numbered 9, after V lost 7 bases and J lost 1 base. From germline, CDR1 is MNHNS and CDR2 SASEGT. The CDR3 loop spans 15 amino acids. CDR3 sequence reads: CASNKQGMRNTEAFF. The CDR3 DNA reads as TGTGCCAGCAATAAACAGGGGATGAGGAACACTGAAGCTTTCTTT.

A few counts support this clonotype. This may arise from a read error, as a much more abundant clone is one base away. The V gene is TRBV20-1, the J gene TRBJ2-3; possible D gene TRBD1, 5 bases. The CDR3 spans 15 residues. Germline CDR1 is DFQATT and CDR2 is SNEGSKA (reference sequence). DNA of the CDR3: TGCAGTGCTAGTCTCCAGGGAAGAGGCACAGATTCGCAGTATTTT. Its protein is CSASLQGRGTDSQYF.

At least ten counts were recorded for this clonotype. This chain's CDR3 is CASSLTGVSDTQYF. CDR3 nucleotides: TGTGCCAGCAGTTTGACGGGAGTCTCAGATACGCAGTATTTT. The chain employs TRBV12-3 or TRBV12-4 and TRBJ2-3; maybe TRBD2 (6 bases). V lost 3 bases and J lost 4, with 11 bases in between. The CDR3 consists of 14 residues.

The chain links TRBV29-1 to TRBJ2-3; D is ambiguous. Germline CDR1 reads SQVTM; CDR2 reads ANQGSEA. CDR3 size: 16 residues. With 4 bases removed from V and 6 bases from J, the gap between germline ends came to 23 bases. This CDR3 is CSVGVVTNPSMDTQYF. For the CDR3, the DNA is TGCAGCGTTGGGGTGGTGACCAACCCGAGTATGGATACGCAGTATTTT.